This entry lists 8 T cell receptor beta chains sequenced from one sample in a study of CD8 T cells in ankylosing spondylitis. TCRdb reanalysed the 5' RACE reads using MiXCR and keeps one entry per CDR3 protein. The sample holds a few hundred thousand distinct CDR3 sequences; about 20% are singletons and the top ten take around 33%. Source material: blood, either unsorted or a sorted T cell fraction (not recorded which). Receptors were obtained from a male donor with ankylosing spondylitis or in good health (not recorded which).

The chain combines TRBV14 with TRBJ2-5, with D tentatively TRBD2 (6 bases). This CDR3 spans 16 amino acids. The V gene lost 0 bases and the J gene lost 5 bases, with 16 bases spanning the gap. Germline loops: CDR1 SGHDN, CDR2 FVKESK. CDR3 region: CASSQDVGLVAETQYF. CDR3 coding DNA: TGTGCCAGCAGCCAAGATGTGGGACTGGTCGCGGAGACCCAGTACTTC.

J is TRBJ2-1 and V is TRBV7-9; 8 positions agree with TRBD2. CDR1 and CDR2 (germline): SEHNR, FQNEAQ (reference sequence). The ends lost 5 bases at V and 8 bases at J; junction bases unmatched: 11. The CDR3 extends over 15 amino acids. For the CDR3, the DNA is TGTGCCAGCAGCCCCCGGACTAGCCGGAGGGATGAGCAGTTCTTC. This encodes CASSPRTSRRDEQFF.

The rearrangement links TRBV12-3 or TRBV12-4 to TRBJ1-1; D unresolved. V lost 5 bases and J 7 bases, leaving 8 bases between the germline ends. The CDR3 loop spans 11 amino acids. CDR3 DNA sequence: TGTGCCAGCAGTCTCGGTAATGAAGCTTTCTTT. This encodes CASSLGNEAFF.

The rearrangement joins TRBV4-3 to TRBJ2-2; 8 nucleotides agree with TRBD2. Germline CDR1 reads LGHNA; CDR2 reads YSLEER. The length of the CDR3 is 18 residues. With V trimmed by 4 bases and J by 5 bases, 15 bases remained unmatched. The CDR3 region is CASSPKNLAGKGTGELFF. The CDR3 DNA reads TGCGCCAGCAGCCCGAAAAACTTAGCGGGAAAGGGGACCGGGGAGCTGTTTTTT.

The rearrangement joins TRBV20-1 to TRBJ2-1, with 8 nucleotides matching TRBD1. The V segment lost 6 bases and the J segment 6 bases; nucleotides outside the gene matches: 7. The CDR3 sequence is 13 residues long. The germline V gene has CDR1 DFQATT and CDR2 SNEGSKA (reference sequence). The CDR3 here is CSAETGVGNEQFF. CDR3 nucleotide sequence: TGCAGTGCCGAGACAGGGGTTGGCAATGAGCAGTTCTTC.

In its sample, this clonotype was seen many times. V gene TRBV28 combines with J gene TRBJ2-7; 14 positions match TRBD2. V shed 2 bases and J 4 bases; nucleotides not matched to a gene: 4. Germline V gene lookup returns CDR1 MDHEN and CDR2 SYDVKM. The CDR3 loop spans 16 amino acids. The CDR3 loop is CASSLGTSGRAYEQYF. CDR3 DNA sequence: TGTGCCAGCAGTTTAGGGACTAGCGGGAGAGCATACGAGCAGTACTTC.

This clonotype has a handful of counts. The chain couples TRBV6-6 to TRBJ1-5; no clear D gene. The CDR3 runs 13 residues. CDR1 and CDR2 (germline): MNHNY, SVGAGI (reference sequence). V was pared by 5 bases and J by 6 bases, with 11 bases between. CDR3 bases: TGTGCCAGCAGTCATCCAAGCGGTCAGCCCCAGCATTTT. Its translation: CASSHPSGQPQHF.

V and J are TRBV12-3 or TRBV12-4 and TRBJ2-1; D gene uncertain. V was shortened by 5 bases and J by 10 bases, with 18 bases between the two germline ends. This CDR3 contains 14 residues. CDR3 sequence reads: CASSPLILAWEQFF. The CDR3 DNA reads TGTGCCAGCAGTCCCCTGATACTGGCTTGGGAGCAGTTCTTC.